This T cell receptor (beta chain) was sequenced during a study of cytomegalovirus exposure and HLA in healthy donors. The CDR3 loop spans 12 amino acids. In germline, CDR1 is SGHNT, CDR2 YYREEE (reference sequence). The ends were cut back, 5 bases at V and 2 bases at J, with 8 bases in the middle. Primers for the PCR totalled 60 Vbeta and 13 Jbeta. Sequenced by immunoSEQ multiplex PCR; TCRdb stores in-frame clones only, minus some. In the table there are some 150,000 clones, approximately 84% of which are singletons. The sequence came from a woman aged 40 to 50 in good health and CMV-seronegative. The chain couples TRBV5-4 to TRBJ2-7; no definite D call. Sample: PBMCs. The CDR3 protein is CASSSYAYEQYF. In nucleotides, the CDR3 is TGTGCCAGCAGTTCCTACGCCTACGAGCAGTACTTC.